The next 3 T cell receptor beta chains were all read from a single sample in a study of T-cell reconstitution after alpha-beta-depleted transplantation in children. Preparing the TCRbeta library involved the use of unique molecular identifiers. Each CDR3 protein is one row after TCRdb ran MiXCR on the PCR reads. Of 450,000 to 550,000 distinct CDR3 sequences listed, roughly 11% were seen once; the top ten hold about 15%. Sequences were derived from PBMCs, mostly from graft donor cells, sampled 180 days after TCRalphabeta/CD19-depleted stem cell transplant. All receptors derive from a female patient aged 2-9 years who had a stem cell transplant for aplastic anemia, so the T cells may come from the graft donor.

A word on this clonotype: Without the conserved terminal phenylalanine or tryptophan, this CDR3 likely stems from a read error. The chain combines TRBV10-2 with TRBJ2-1, with D unresolved. Trimming took 3 bases from V and 4 from J, leaving 16 bases between them. Germline lookup yields CDR1 WSHSY and CDR2 SAAADI. This CDR3 has 16 residues. In DNA, the CDR3 is TGCGCCAGCAGTGAACCCCCAGTCAGTATATACAATGAGCAGTTCTTG. Translated: CASSEPPVSIYNEQFL.

This clonotype was observed a handful of times. CDR3: CASSRIAVGAKNIQYF. CDR3 sequence (DNA): TGTGCCAGCAGCCGGATTGCGGTGGGGGCCAAAAACATTCAGTACTTC. The chain combines TRBV7-2 with TRBJ2-4; no definite D call. The CDR3 covers 16 residues. Germline loops: CDR1 SGHTA, CDR2 FQGNSA. The V gene lost 5 bases and the J gene lost 1 base, with 15 bases spanning the gap.

This clonotype came up a few times. CDR3 protein: CASIPGLAGIRNSLAKNIQYF. The CDR3 DNA sequence: TGTGCCAGCATTCCCGGACTAGCGGGGATTCGAAATTCTCTAGCCAAAAACATTCAGTACTTC. The chain is built from TRBV6-2 or TRBV6-3 and TRBJ2-4; 12 bases line up with TRBD2. With V trimmed by 7 bases and J by 0 bases, 19 bases remained unmatched. Germline values: CDR1 MNHEY, CDR2 SVGEGT. The CDR3 runs 21 residues.